A single sample gave rise to the 18 T cell receptor beta chains below, sequenced in a study of T cells after yellow fever vaccination. TCRdb used MiXCR to reprocess the 5' RACE reads, holding one entry per CDR3 protein. The data contain 300,000 or so distinct CDR3 sequences, about 4% of them singletons. This sample comprised PBMCs, obtained 5 days after the yellow fever booster vaccination. All receptors derive from a man younger than 35 who received the YFV17D yellow fever vaccine.

This clonotype came up many times. The chain employs TRBV5-1 and TRBJ2-5; perhaps TRBD1 as D (6 bases). The germline V gene has CDR1 SGHRS and CDR2 YFSETQ. CDR3 length equals 15 residues. V was shortened by 0 bases and J by 5 bases, with 14 bases between the two germline ends. The CDR3 spells CASSLEGRGSETQYF. CDR3 sequence (DNA): TGCGCCAGCAGCTTGGAAGGCAGGGGATCGGAGACCCAGTACTTC.

In its sample, this clonotype was seen many times. J is TRBJ1-1 and V is TRBV5-1; no reliable D call. This CDR3 has 13 amino acids. CDR1 SGHRS and CDR2 YFSETQ come from the germline V gene. Trimming pared 1 base from V and 11 bases from J, leaving 15 bases between. The CDR3 coding sequence is TGCGCCAGCAGCTTGTGGGGTTCTGTAGACGCTTTCTTT. This codes for CASSLWGSVDAFF. The variable domain in full, with the rest retrieved from reference TRBV5-1 and TRBJ1-1, is KAGVTQTPRYLIKTRGQQVTLSCSPISGHRSVSWYQQTPGQGLQFLFEYFSETQRNKGNFPGRFSGRQFSNSRSEMNVSTLELGDSALYLCASSLWGSVDAFFGQGTRLTVV.

This clonotype showed up many times. The gene calls are TRBV5-1 and TRBJ1-3; maybe TRBD1 (6 bases). This CDR3 has 16 residues. Deletions cut 0 bases from V and 1 base from J, with 11 bases between. The V gene's germline CDR1 is SGHRS and CDR2 YFSETQ. DNA of the CDR3: TGCGCCAGCAGCTTGGTACAGGGAATATCTGGAAACACCATATATTTT. Residues: CASSLVQGISGNTIYF.

The V gene is TRBV7-9, the J gene TRBJ2-7; tentatively, D is TRBD1 or TRBD2 (6 bases each). Trimming left V 1 base short and J 2 bases short, with 18 bases between. The CDR3 consists of 17 residues. Germline values: CDR1 SEHNR, CDR2 FQNEAQ (reference sequence). The CDR3 sequence: CASSLGGGTPRAYEQYF. The CDR3 nucleotides are TGTGCCAGCAGCTTAGGAGGAGGGACACCAAGGGCCTACGAGCAGTACTTC.

This clonotype was detected a few times. The V and J genes are TRBV7-2 and TRBJ1-2; TRBD1 is a possible D gene (6 bases). Trimming shortened V by 7 bases and J by 4 bases, and 19 bases separated the two germline ends. The germline gives CDR1 SGHTA, CDR2 FQGNSA. The CDR3 is 15 residues long. CDR3 nucleotides: TGTGCCAGCACCCCTTCGGGGGGCGCAGGCTATGGCTACACCTTC. This translates into CASTPSGGAGYGYTF.

This sequence joins TRBV12-3 or TRBV12-4 and TRBJ2-7; TRBD1 matches 9 bases. Germline trimming cut 6 bases from V and 4 bases from J; bases unmatched to any gene: 10. This CDR3 has 15 amino acids. The CDR3 region has the DNA TGTGCCAGCAGCGCCGGGACAGGGAATAAGTACGAGCAGTACGTC. This codes for CASSAGTGNKYEQYV.

This clonotype was observed a few times. V is TRBV7-9 and J is TRBJ1-2; perhaps TRBD1 as D (5 bases). The germline V gene has CDR1 SEHNR and CDR2 FQNEAQ (reference sequence). The CDR3 runs to 15 residues. Trimming left V 5 bases short and J 0 bases short, with 13 bases between. CDR3 residues: CASSMGRSPNYGYTF. As DNA, the CDR3 is TGTGCCAGCAGCATGGGGCGGAGTCCTAACTATGGCTACACCTTC. Together with reference TRBV7-9 and TRBJ1-2, the CDR3 gives the full variable domain: DTGVSQNPRHKITKRGQNVTFRCDPISEHNRLYWYRQTLGQGPEFLTYFQNEAQLEKSRLLSDRFSAERPKGSFSTLEIQRTEQGDSAMYLCASSMGRSPNYGYTFGSGTRLTVV.

This clonotype was counted only a few times. V usage is TRBV4-1 and J usage is TRBJ1-2; no reliable D call. Germline CDR1 is MGHRA and CDR2 is YSYEKL. The CDR3 is 18 amino acids. The V end was cut by 0 bases, the J end by 2 bases, with 19 bases between. CDR3 residues: CASSQESFESQNNYGYTF. DNA of the CDR3: TGCGCCAGCAGCCAAGAAAGCTTCGAGTCACAGAACAACTATGGCTACACCTTC.

This clonotype came up a few times. The chain joins TRBV20-1 to TRBJ2-7; the match to TRBD2 covers 7 bases. Germline lookup yields CDR1 DFQATT and CDR2 SNEGSKA (reference sequence). The J segment lost 4 bases and the V segment lost 3 bases, leaving 3 bases of the junction unmatched. This CDR3 region has 12 residues. CDR3 nucleotides: TGCAGTGCTAGCCGGCGGGGGTACGAGCAGTACTTC. Translating it yields CSASRRGYEQYF.

The chain employs TRBV6-1 and TRBJ2-3; possibly TRBD2 for D (5 bases). The V end lost 7 bases, the J end lost 5 bases, and 22 bases lay between the germline ends. The CDR3 totals 16 residues. From germline, CDR1 is MNHNS and CDR2 SASEGT. The CDR3, as DNA: TGTGCCAGCAACGGGGTAGCGACCGGGTTACGAGATACGCAGTATTTT. Residues: CASNGVATGLRDTQYF.

This chain connects TRBV20-1 to TRBJ1-2; a weak D match, TRBD1 (5 bases). Trimming shortened V by 0 bases and J by 5 bases, and 16 bases separated the two germline ends. The CDR3 runs to 15 residues. Germline V gene data show CDR1 as DFQATT and CDR2 as SNEGSKA (reference sequence). The CDR3 is CSAREVARGQYGYTF. Here the CDR3 DNA reads TGCAGTGCTAGAGAGGTCGCGAGGGGTCAATATGGCTACACCTTC.

Many counts were recorded for this clonotype. The rearrangement joins TRBV4-3 to TRBJ2-5; D is perhaps TRBD2 (5 bases). Trimming stripped 1 base from V and 2 bases from J, with 14 bases between. The germline V gene encodes CDR1 LGHNA and CDR2 YSLEER. The CDR3 extends over 16 amino acids. In nucleotides, the CDR3 is TGCGCCAGCAGCCAAGGGCCTGGACTTCGACAAGAGACCCAGTACTTC. Residues: CASSQGPGLRQETQYF.

This rearrangement joins TRBV7-2 to TRBJ1-1, with TRBD1 matching 7 bases. Losses at the gene ends were 5 bases for V and 1 base for J; bases not matched to a gene: 13. The CDR3 has 17 residues. Germline-derived CDR1 and CDR2 are SGHTA and FQGNSA. CDR3 nucleotides: TGTGCCAGCAGCCCCTCCCTGGGGCAGGGGGGGAACACTGAAGCTTTCTTT. This translates into CASSPSLGQGGNTEAFF.

This clonotype was seen more than once but under ten times. V gene TRBV12-3 or TRBV12-4 combines with J gene TRBJ1-3; D unclear. The CDR3 loop spans 14 amino acids. V lost 3 bases to trimming and J lost 0 bases, with 6 bases between them. The CDR3 reads CASSFFASGNTIYF. The CDR3 bases are TGTGCCAGCAGTTTTTTCGCCTCTGGAAACACCATATATTTT.

The genes are TRBV2 and TRBJ1-4; TRBD1 aligns across 8 bases. CDR3 length: 14 residues. Germline V gene sequence: CDR1 SNHLY, CDR2 FYNNEI. The junction had 8 bases not matched to a gene; V was cut back by 6 bases and J by 8 bases. The CDR3 nucleotides read TGTGCCAGCAGCGACGGGACAGGAATAGAAAAACTGTTTTTT. Amino acids: CASSDGTGIEKLFF.

This clonotype was found many times. This chain links TRBV12-3 or TRBV12-4 with TRBJ2-7; D remains unclear. With 1 base removed from V and 5 bases from J, the gap between germline ends came to 6 bases. This CDR3 spans 12 amino acids. CDR3 DNA: TGTGCCAGCAGTTTAGGGCCTGACGAGCAGTACGTC. It is translated as CASSLGPDEQYV.

This clonotype was picked up a small number of times. The genes are TRBV20-1 and TRBJ2-1; TRBD1 agrees at 9 bases. This CDR3 spans 18 amino acids. J gave up 6 bases and V 6 bases, and 21 bases lay outside the gene matches. Germline loops: CDR1 DFQATT, CDR2 SNEGSKA (reference sequence). The DNA of the CDR3 is TGCAGTGCCAGAAGTATGGGACAGGGTGCGGCAATCGGCAATGAGCAGTTCTTC. Translated: CSARSMGQGAAIGNEQFF.

The V call is TRBV6-6, the J call TRBJ2-3; D is unclear. The CDR3 covers 12 residues. Germline CDR1 MNHNY, CDR2 SVGAGI (reference sequence). The germline V and J ends were trimmed by 5 bases and 3 bases, with 6 bases remaining between them. Here the CDR3 reads CASSQQTDTQYF. In DNA form, the CDR3 reads TGTGCCAGCAGTCAACAAACAGATACGCAGTATTTT.